The entry below gives a single T cell receptor (beta chain) sequence along with its context. This clonotype was counted many times. No cognate antigen has been identified for it. No quality values exist for individual bases; no much larger clone is one base distant. Reading the label with the study, this specimen's time point is: blood at routine non-recurrence follow-up after resection. Whole RNA extracted from tumor and nontumor lung tissue, or from cryopreserved PBMC samples, was used for TCR sequencing without cell sorting. Patients were selected for TCR sequencing only if sufficient RNA was available from at least two tumor regions. Libraries were constructed by 5' RACE. Instrument used: NextSeq 500. To allow correction of PCR and sequencing errors, the TCR library protocol tagged every TCR cDNA molecule with a unique molecular identifier. In the source study's methods: TCR identification, UMI-based error correction and CDR3 extraction were performed with Decombinator tools. TCRs above a frequency of 2 per 1,000, corresponding to the top 1% of the tumor frequency distribution, were defined as expanded. Renyi diversity was calculated using the R vegan package after each repertoire was subsampled 100 times to 5,000 TCRs. CDR3 similarity networks were constructed using string-kernel similarity of amino acid triplets, with links drawn between CDR3s whose pairwise similarity was above 0.82. TCRdb handled the public reads itself, with Q25 trimming in fastp and clone calling in MiXCR, and kept productive beta chains. Every CDR3 protein is listed once, alongside the most common genes and DNA of its rows. The V and J calls come from TCRdb's annotation, not from the publication. This sample holds roughly 110,000 distinct CDR3 sequences; approximately 11% were observed only once. In total, the top ten clones hold more than 20% of the sample.

The sample originates from a study of spatial heterogeneity in lung cancer (dated by TCRdb to 2018 to 2020). About the full investigation: Donors were some 70 patients with early-stage, untreated non-small cell lung cancer from the lung TRACERx cohort. Follow-up PBMC samples were sequenced whenever available, with a median time to follow-up of approximately two years after resection. More beta-chain than alpha-chain transcripts were consistently detected, likely reflecting higher beta-chain transcript abundance. In the raw uncorrected reads, each unique combination of TCR and UMI appeared on average more than ten times. The study quantitatively compared TCR alpha and beta repertoires across multiple tumor regions, matched nontumor lung and blood in non-small cell lung cancer. TCR repertoire features were related to nonsynonymous mutation counts determined by whole-exome sequencing of tumor tissue. At surgery, over 200 tumor regions, some 61 matched nontumor lung samples and 56 PBMC samples were TCR-sequenced for both alpha and beta chains.

Overall study outcomes, separate from this receptor: Ubiquitous expanded tumor TCRs were found in blood more often at tumor resection than at routine follow-up. Additional single-cell paired TCR alpha and beta sequencing was considered necessary to confirm, at a functional level, the hypothesis that regional TCRs recognize regional mutations. Comparisons of baseline and follow-up blood repertoires included only around 15 patients.

Trimming costs V 3 bases and J 8 bases, and their ends lie 16 bases apart. The CDR3 contains 14 residues, cysteine and phenylalanine counted. The read is trimmed to its CDR3 DNA, 42 bases read in frame from base 1. Taken from the germline V gene, the CDR1 and CDR2 loops are MDHEN and SYDVKM. The sequencing used PBMCs, collected at follow-up. The TCR comes from a female donor with early-stage non-small cell lung cancer. In this chain, TRBV28 is recombined with TRBJ1-2; the D gene is possibly TRBD1, with 5 bases matching. CDR3 protein: CASSLKGVFRGYTF. The DNA reads TGTGCCAGCAGTTTGAAAGGGGTTTTTCGGGGCTACACCTTC.